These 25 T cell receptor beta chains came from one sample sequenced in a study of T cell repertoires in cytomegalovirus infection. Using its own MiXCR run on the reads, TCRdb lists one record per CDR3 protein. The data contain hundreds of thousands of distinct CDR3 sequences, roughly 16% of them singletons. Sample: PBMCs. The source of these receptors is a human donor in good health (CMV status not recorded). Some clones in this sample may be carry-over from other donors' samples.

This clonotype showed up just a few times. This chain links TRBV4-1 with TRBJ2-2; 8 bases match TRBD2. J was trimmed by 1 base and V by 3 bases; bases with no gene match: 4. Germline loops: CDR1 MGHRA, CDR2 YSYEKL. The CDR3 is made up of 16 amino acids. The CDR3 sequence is CASSHSGGGNTGELFF. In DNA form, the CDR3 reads TGCGCCAGCAGCCACAGCGGGGGCGGGAACACCGGGGAGCTGTTTTTT.

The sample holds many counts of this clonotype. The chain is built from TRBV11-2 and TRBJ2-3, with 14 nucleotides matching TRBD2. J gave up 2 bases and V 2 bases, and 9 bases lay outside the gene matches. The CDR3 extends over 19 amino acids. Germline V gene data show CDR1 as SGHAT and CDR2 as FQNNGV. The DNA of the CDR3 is TGTGCCAGCAGCTTATTCCCGGCGGGACTAGCGGGGGACACAGATACGCAGTATTTT. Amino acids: CASSLFPAGLAGDTDTQYF. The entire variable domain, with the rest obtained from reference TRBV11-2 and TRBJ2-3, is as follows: EAGVAQSPRYKIIEKRQSVAFWCNPISGHATLYWYQQILGQGPKLLIQFQNNGVVDDSQLPKDRFSAERLKGVDSTLKIQPAKLEDSAVYLCASSLFPAGLAGDTDTQYFGPGTRLTVL.

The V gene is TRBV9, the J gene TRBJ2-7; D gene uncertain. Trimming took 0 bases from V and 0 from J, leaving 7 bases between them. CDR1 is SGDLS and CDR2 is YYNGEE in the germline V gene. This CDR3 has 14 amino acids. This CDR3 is CASSVGMTSYEQYF. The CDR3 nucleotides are TGTGCCAGCAGCGTAGGGATGACCTCCTACGAGCAGTACTTC.

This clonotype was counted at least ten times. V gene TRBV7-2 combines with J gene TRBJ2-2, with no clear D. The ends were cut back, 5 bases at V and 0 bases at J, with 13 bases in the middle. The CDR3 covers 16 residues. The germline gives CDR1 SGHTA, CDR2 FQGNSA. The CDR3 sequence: CASSLARISNTGELFF. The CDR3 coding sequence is TGTGCCAGCAGCCTTGCTAGGATTTCGAACACCGGGGAGCTGTTTTTT. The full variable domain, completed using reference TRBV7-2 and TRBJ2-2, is GAGVSQSPSNKVTEKGKDVELRCDPISGHTALYWYRQSLGQGLEFLIYFQGNSAPDKSGLPSDRFSAERTGGSVSTLTIQRTQQEDSAVYLCASSLARISNTGELFFGEGSRLTVL.

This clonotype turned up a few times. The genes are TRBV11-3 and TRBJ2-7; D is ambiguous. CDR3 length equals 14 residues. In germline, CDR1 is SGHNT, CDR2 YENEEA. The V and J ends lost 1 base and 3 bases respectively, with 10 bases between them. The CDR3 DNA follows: TGTGCCAGCAGCTTAGTCGTCAGAGACTACGAGCAGTACTTC. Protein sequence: CASSLVVRDYEQYF.

The CDR3, as DNA: TGTGCCAGCAGTTGGACCATGAACACCGGGGAGCTGTTTTTT. Translating it yields CASSWTMNTGELFF. This chain joins TRBV12-3 or TRBV12-4 and TRBJ2-2, with D unresolved. The CDR3 is 14 residues long. The V and J ends lost 4 bases and 1 base respectively, with 7 bases between them.

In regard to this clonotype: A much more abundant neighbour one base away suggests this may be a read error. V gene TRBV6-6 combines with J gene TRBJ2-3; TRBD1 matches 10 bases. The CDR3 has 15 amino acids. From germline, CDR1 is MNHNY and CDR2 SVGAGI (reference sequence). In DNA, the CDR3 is TGTGTCAGCAGTTTTTGGACAGGGGGAGCAGATACGCAGTATTTT. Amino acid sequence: CVSSFWTGGADTQYF.

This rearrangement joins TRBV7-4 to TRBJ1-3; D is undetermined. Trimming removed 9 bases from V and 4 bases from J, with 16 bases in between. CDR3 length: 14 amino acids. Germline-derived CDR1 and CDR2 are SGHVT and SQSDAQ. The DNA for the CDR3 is TGTGCCAGAAGCCGCCGGGTAGAGGGAAACACCATATATTTT. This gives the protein CARSRRVEGNTIYF.

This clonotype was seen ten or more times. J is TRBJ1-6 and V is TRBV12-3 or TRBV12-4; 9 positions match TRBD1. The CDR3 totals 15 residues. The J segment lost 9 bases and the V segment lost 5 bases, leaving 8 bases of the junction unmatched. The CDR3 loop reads CASSLGQGRRSPLHF. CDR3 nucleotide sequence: TGTGCCAGCAGTCTTGGACAGGGGAGGCGTTCACCCCTCCACTTT.

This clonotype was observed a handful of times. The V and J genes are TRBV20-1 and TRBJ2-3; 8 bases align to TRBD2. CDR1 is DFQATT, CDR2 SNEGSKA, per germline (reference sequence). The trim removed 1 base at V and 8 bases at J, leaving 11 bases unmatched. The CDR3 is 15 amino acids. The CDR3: CSARVDGGADGTQYF. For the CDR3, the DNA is TGCAGTGCTAGAGTGGACGGGGGGGCCGACGGTACGCAGTATTTT.

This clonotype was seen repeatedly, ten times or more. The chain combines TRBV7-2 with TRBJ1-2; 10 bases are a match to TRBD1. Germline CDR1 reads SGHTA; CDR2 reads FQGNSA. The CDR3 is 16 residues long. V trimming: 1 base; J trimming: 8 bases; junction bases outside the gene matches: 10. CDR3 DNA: TGTGCCAGCAGCTTAGAGGGACAGGGGAATTTGAGGGGCTACACCTTC. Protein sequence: CASSLEGQGNLRGYTF.

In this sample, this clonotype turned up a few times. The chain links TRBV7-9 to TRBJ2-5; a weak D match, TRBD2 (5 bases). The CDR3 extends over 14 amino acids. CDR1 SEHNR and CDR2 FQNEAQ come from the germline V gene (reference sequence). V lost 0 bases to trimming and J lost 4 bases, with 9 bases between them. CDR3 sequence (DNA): TGTGCCAGCAGCTTAGCGATGAGCGGAGAGACCCAGTACTTC. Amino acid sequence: CASSLAMSGETQYF.

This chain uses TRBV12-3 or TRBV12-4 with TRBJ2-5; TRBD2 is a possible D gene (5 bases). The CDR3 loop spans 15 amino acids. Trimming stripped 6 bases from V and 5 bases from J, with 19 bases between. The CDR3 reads CASRGTTRTGETQYF. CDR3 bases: TGTGCCAGCAGAGGAACGACAAGGACGGGGGAGACCCAGTACTTC.

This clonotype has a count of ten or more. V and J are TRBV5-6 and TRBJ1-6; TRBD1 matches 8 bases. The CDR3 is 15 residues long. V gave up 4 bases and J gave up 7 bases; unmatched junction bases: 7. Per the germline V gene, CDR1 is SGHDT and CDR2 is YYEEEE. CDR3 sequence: CASSGWNRGNSPLHF. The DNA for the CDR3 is TGTGCCAGCAGCGGGTGGAACAGGGGGAATTCACCCCTCCACTTT.

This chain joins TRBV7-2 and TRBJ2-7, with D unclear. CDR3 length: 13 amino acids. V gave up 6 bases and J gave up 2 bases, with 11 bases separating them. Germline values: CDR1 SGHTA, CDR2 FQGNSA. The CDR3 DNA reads TGTGCCAGCAGGAACGACGGAGCCTACGAGCAGTACTTC. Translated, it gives CASRNDGAYEQYF.

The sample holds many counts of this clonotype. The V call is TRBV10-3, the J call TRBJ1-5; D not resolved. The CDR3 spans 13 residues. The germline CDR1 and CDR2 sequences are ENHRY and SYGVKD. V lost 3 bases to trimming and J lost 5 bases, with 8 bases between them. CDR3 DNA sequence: TGTGCCATCAGTGATTTTCCAGATCAGCCCCAGCATTTT. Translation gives CAISDFPDQPQHF.

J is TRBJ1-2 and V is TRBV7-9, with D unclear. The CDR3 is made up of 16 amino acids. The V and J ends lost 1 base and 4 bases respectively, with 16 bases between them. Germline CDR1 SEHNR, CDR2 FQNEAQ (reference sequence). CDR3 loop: CASSLGATGTFYGYTF. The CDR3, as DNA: TGTGCCAGCAGCTTAGGAGCGACGGGCACTTTCTATGGCTACACCTTC.

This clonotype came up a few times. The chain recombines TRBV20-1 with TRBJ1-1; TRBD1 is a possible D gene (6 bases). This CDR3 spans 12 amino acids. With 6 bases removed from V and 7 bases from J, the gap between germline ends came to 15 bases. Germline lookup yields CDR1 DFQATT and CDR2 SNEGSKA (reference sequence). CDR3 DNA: TGCAGTGCCCCCGCCAGGGGCGTTGAAGCTTTCTTT. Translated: CSAPARGVEAFF.

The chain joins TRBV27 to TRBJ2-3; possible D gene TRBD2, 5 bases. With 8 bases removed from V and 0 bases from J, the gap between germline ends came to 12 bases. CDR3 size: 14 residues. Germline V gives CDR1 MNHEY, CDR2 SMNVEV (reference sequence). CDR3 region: CASAVRTSTDTQYF. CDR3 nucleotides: TGTGCCAGCGCCGTTCGGACTAGCACAGATACGCAGTATTTT.

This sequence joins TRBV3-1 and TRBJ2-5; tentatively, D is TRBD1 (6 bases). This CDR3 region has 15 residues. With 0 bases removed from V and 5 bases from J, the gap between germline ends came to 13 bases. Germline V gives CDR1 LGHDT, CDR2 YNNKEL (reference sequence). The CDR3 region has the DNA TGTGCCAGCAGCCAAGACTTTGGCAGGGGTGAGACCCAGTACTTC. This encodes CASSQDFGRGETQYF.

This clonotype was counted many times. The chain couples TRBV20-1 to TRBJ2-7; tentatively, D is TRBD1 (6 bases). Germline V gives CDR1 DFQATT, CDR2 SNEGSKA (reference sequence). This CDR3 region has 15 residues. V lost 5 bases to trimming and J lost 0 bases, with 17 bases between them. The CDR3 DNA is TGCAGTGCTCACCGGGACACCCGAAGCTCCTACGAGCAGTACTTC. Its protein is CSAHRDTRSSYEQYF.

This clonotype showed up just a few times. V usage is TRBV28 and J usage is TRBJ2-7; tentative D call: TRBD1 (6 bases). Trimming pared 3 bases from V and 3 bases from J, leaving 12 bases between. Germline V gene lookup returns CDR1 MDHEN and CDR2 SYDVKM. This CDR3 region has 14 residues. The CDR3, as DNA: TGTGCCAGCAGTTTTGCCGGACAGAACTACGAGCAGTACTTC. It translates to CASSFAGQNYEQYF.

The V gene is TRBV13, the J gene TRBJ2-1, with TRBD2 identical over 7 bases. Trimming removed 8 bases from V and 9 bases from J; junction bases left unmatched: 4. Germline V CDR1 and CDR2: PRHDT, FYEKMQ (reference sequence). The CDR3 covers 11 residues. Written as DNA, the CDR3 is TGTGCCAGCTGGGGGGGAAGTGAGCAGTTCTTC. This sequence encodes CASWGGSEQFF. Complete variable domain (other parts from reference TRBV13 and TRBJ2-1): AAGVIQSPRHLIKEKRETATLKCYPIPRHDTVYWYQQGPGQDPQFLISFYEKMQSDKGSIPDRFSAQQFSDYHSELNMSSLELGDSALYFCASWGGSEQFFGPGTRLTVL.

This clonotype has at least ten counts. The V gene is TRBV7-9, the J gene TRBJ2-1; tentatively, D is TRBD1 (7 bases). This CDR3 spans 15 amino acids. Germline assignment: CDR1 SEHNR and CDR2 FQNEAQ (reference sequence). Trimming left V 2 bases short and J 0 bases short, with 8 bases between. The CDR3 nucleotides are TGTGCCAGCAGCTTACAGGGGGGCTCCTACAATGAGCAGTTCTTC. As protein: CASSLQGGSYNEQFF.

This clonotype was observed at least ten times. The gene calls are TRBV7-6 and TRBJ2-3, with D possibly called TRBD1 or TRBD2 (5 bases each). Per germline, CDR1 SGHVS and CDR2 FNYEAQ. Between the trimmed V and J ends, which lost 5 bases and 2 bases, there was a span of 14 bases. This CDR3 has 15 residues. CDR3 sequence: CASSPPGPVTDTQYF. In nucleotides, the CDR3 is TGTGCCAGCAGCCCTCCGGGGCCTGTCACAGATACGCAGTATTTT.